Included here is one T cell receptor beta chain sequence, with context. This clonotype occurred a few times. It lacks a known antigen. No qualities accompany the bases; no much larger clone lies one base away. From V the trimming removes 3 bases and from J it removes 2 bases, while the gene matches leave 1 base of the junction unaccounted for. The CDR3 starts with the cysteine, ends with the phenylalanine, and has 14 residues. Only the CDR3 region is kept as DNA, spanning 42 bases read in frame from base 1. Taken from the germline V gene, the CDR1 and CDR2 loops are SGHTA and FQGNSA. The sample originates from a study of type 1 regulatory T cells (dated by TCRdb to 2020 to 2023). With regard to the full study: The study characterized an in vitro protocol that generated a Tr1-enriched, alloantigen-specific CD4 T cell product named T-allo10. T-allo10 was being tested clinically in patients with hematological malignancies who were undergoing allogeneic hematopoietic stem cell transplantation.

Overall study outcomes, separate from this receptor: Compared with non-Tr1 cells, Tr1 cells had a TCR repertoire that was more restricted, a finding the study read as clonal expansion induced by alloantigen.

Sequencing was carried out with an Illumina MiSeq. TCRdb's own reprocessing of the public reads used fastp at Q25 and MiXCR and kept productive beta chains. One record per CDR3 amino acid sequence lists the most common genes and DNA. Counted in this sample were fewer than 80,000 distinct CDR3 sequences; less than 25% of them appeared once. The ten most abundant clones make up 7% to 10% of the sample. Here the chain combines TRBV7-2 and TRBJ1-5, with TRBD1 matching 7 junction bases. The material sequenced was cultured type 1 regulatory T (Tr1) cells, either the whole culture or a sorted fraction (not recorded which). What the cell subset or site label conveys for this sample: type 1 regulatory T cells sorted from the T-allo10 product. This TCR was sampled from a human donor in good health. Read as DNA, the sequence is TGTGCCAGCAGCTTCGACAGGGGCAATCAGCCCCAGCATTTT. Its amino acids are CASSFDRGNQPQHF.